This T cell receptor (beta chain) emerged from a study of vaccination effects on CD4 cells after COVID-19. This clone was observed a few times. The antigen is not known. Assay used: immunoSEQ multiplex PCR; TCRdb lists only in-frame clones, some missing. The sample holds around 66,000 clones, about 74% seen once. Per germline, CDR1 SNHLY and CDR2 FYNNEI. The CDR3 sequence is 14 residues long. Trimming took off 3 bases at V and 1 base at J, with 8 bases between the two ends. Study-level results: Cross-reactivity with common cold coronaviruses was shown by only 1 of 255 vaccine-induced clones in healthy vaccinees.

Isolating CD4+ T cells followed ten to eleven days of culture. As their vaccination, participants received two doses of either BNT162b2 or mRNA-1273. IL-2 medium was substituted for half the medium on days 3 and 7. This receptor was obtained from a human donor who received a COVID-19 vaccine. Source: CD4+ T cells from PBMCs cultured without peptide, taken after COVID-19 vaccination. The V call is TRBV2, the J call TRBJ2-3; weak D call: TRBD1 (6 bases). This chain's CDR3 is CASSDRTGTDTQYF. For the CDR3, the DNA is TGTGCCAGCAGTGATCGGACAGGCACAGATACGCAGTATTTT.